Following are 16 T cell receptor beta chains from one sample sequenced in a study of cytomegalovirus exposure and HLA in healthy donors. This PCR relied on a set of 60 Vbeta primers and 13 Jbeta primers. The assay was immunoSEQ multiplex PCR, and TCRdb's table has in-frame clones only and misses some. The table has over 75,000 clones, around three quarters seen once; the top ten hold about 3.1%. Input material: PBMCs. Receptor source: a male donor in good health and CMV-seropositive.

The DNA of the CDR3 is TGTGCCAGCAGCTTATTTAGCGGGGGGGTCTACGAGCAGTACTTC. This encodes CASSLFSGGVYEQYF. This sequence joins TRBV13 and TRBJ2-7; TRBD2 agrees at 11 bases. Trimming cost V 2 bases and J 3 bases; bases outside gene matches: 3. CDR1 and CDR2 (germline): PRHDT, FYEKMQ (reference sequence). The CDR3 totals 15 residues.

V is TRBV29-1 and J is TRBJ1-1; D uncertain. The ends were cut back, 6 bases at V and 1 base at J, with 12 bases in the middle. The CDR3 sequence is 13 residues long. Germline lookup yields CDR1 SQVTM and CDR2 ANQGSEA. The CDR3 nucleotides are TGCAGCGTAACTACCCCCGGGAACACTGAAGCTTTCTTT. Its translation: CSVTTPGNTEAFF.

The chain links TRBV30 to TRBJ2-7, with TRBD2 identical over 13 bases. Losses at the gene ends were 3 bases for V and 3 bases for J; bases not matched to a gene: 8. Germline V gene lookup returns CDR1 GTSNPN and CDR2 SVGIG (reference sequence). This CDR3 is 16 amino acids long. CDR3 protein: CAWSFTSGGAHYEQYF. CDR3 sequence (DNA): TGTGCCTGGAGCTTCACTAGCGGGGGGGCCCACTACGAGCAGTACTTC.

V and J are TRBV30 and TRBJ1-5; D not resolved. Trimming pared 3 bases from V and 0 bases from J, leaving 12 bases between. This CDR3 contains 15 residues. The V gene's germline CDR1 is GTSNPN and CDR2 SVGIG (reference sequence). The chain's CDR3 is CAWSEGFNSNQPQHF. CDR3 coding DNA: TGTGCCTGGAGCGAGGGATTCAATAGCAATCAGCCCCAGCATTTT.

The genes are TRBV5-6 and TRBJ1-6; D is possibly TRBD1 (6 bases). The length of the CDR3 is 13 residues. V shed 4 bases and J shed 7 bases, with 9 bases lying between them. CDR1 is SGHDT, CDR2 YYEEEE, per germline. The CDR3 bases are TGTGCCAGCAGCGGGACACGGAATTCACCCCTCCACTTT. Protein sequence: CASSGTRNSPLHF. The whole variable domain, remainder taken from reference TRBV5-6 and TRBJ1-6, is DAGVTQSPTHLIKTRGQQVTLRCSPKSGHDTVSWYQQALGQGPQFIFQYYEEEERQRGNFPDRFSGHQFPNYSSELNVNALLLGDSALYLCASSGTRNSPLHFGNGTRLTVT.

The V call is TRBV27, the J call TRBJ1-4, with 7 nucleotides matching TRBD1. The J segment lost 4 bases and the V segment lost 0 bases, leaving 2 bases of the junction unmatched. Germline CDR1 and CDR2: MNHEY and SMNVEV (reference sequence). This CDR3 region has 15 residues. The CDR3 DNA follows: TGTGCCAGCAGTTTATCCGGGACAGTTAATGAAAAACTGTTTTTT. Translated: CASSLSGTVNEKLFF.

The rearrangement uses TRBV5-4 and TRBJ2-5, with D possibly matching TRBD2 (7 bases). CDR3 length: 13 amino acids. Germline V CDR1 and CDR2: SGHNT, YYREEE (reference sequence). Trimming pared 10 bases from V and 7 bases from J, leaving 20 bases between. DNA for the CDR3: TGTGCCGCTGGCGCCGGGGGGCGTGGGACCCAGTACTTC. Translation: CAAGAGGRGTQYF.

This clone was found once. The CDR3 DNA sequence: TGTGCCAGCAGCATTCTCCCCGCCGAACAGGGGGCCACCTACGAGCAGTACTTC. Its translation: CASSILPAEQGATYEQYF. The genes are TRBV21-1 and TRBJ2-7; the table assigns TRBD1, which was not confirmed against the DNA. TRBV21-1 is a pseudogene. The CDR3 is made up of 18 amino acids.

The V gene is TRBV18, the J gene TRBJ1-2; no clear D gene. CDR3 length: 13 amino acids. V dropped 3 bases and J dropped 1 base, with 6 bases sitting between them. The germline gives CDR1 KGHSH, CDR2 LQKENI. CDR3 nucleotides: TGTGCCAGCTCACCCACAGATAACTATGGCTACACCTTC. Translating gives CASSPTDNYGYTF. Combining the CDR3 with reference TRBV18 and TRBJ1-2 gives the whole variable domain NAGVMQNPRHLVRRRGQEARLRCSPMKGHSHVYWYRQLPEEGLKFMVYLQKENIIDESGMPKERFSAEFPKEGPSILRIQQVVRGDSAAYFCASSPTDNYGYTFGSGTRLTVV.

CDR3 nucleotides: TGTGCCAGCAGCCCAACACCGGGACAGGGAGTCTCTGGGGCCAACGTCCTGACTTTC. It yields the protein CASSPTPGQGVSGANVLTF. V is TRBV7-2 and J is TRBJ2-6; the match to TRBD1 covers 9 bases. Germline CDR1 is SGHTA and CDR2 is FQGNSA. V lost 5 bases, J lost 0 bases, and 11 bases stayed unmatched. There are 19 residues in the CDR3.

The rearrangement links TRBV5-4 to TRBJ2-7; 11 bases align to TRBD2. V was pared by 3 bases and J by 3 bases, with 11 bases of the junction left unmatched. Germline loops: CDR1 SGHNT, CDR2 YYREEE (reference sequence). This CDR3 is built from 17 residues. CDR3 residues: CASSSQSLAGGYYEQYF. In DNA form, the CDR3 reads TGTGCCAGCAGCTCCCAGAGCCTAGCGGGGGGATACTACGAGCAGTACTTC.

This chain connects TRBV2 to TRBJ1-6; D unresolved. CDR3 length: 15 residues. Trimming cost V 2 bases and J 5 bases, with 10 bases left between them. CDR1 and CDR2 from the germline V gene are SNHLY and FYNNEI. CDR3 protein: CASSEIRTDNSPLHF. For the CDR3, the DNA is TGTGCCAGCAGTGAAATCAGAACCGATAATTCACCCCTCCACTTT.

The rearrangement uses TRBV30 and TRBJ1-2; 12 positions match TRBD1. Per the germline V gene, CDR1 is GTSNPN and CDR2 is SVGIG (reference sequence). There are 15 residues in the CDR3. V lost 0 bases and J lost 7; bases outside the gene matches: 6. The CDR3: CAWSVTGQGASGYTF. The DNA for the CDR3 is TGTGCCTGGAGTGTAACGGGACAGGGGGCTTCTGGCTACACCTTC.

The CDR3 is CASSAYSAGSSGNTIYF. In DNA, the CDR3 is TGTGCCAGCAGCGCCTACTCCGCCGGGTCCTCTGGAAACACCATATATTTT. The rearrangement uses TRBV9 and TRBJ1-3, with D hard to call. Trimming cost V 3 bases and J 0 bases, with 16 bases left between them. Germline values: CDR1 SGDLS, CDR2 YYNGEE. CDR3 length: 17 residues. The complete variable domain, with remaining parts taken from reference TRBV9 and TRBJ1-3, reads DSGVTQTPKHLITATGQRVTLRCSPRSGDLSVYWYQQSLDQGLQFLIQYYNGEERAKGNILERFSAQQFPDLHSELNLSSLELGDSALYFCASSAYSAGSSGNTIYFGEGSWLTVV.

This chain links TRBV6-1 with TRBJ2-7; 12 bases are a match to TRBD1. This CDR3 contains 17 residues. Losses at the gene ends were 2 bases for V and 2 bases for J; bases not matched to a gene: 7. In germline, CDR1 is MNHNS, CDR2 SASEGT. CDR3 amino acids: CASSEPGQGAAAYEQYF. The CDR3 coding sequence is TGTGCCAGCAGTGAACCGGGACAGGGGGCAGCGGCCTACGAGCAGTACTTC.

The J gene is TRBJ2-1, the V gene TRBV7-9; D possibly corresponds to TRBD1 (5 bases). Germline CDR1 is SEHNR and CDR2 is FQNEAQ (reference sequence). The CDR3 totals 15 residues. The germline V and J ends were trimmed by 1 base and 0 bases, with 7 bases remaining between them. This CDR3 is CASSLEGVSYNEQFF. CDR3 sequence (DNA): TGTGCCAGCAGCTTAGAAGGGGTCTCCTACAATGAGCAGTTCTTC.